This TCR beta chain was sequenced during a study of T cell responses to AZD1222 COVID-19 vaccine. General study points: No day 14 peak samples; only post-peak repertoires were characterized. Only a handful of AZD1222 recipients, roughly 6 in all, had baseline seropositivity. Epitopes outside B.1.351 and B.1.1.7 mutated regions reportedly drew nearly half of spike TCRs.

TCRdb's table, derived via immunoSEQ multiplex PCR, lists solely in-frame clones and lacks some. The data contain roughly 77,000 clones, roughly 87% of them seen just once; the ten biggest clones take up roughly 5%. Concerning this clone itself: Its specificity is unknown.

Trimming pared 6 bases from V and 0 bases from J, leaving 15 bases between. CDR1 KGHSH and CDR2 LQKENI come from the germline V gene. The CDR3 length is 15 residues. The sequencing here drew on peripheral blood, taken on day 0 of MenACWY control vaccination. The V gene is TRBV18, the J gene TRBJ2-7, with D possibly matching TRBD2 (5 bases). This clonotype was obtained from an adult in good health. Here the CDR3 reads CASSFRGSASYEQYF. CDR3 coding DNA: TGTGCCAGCTCCTTTCGGGGTTCGGCCTCCTACGAGCAGTACTTC.